This T cell receptor beta chain was documented in a study of blood T cells in healthy people across ages (dated by TCRdb to 2014 to 2015). Regarding the study in general: In model experiments, template switching captured about one uniquely barcoded TCR beta cDNA molecule for every two T cells. Age-related changes in TCR beta repertoire diversity were measured in the study by deep sequencing normalized with unique cDNA molecular identifiers. Donors were grouped into four age groups: young (average approximately 15 years), middle-aged (39), aged (around 60) and long-lived (82). For two donors (one aged 18 to 30 and one aged 80 or older), the study analyzed two additional independent replicas of 1 million unique cDNA reads from the same blood draw.

The sample holds a few counts of this clonotype. Its specific antigen is unknown. The input lacks base qualities; no much larger clone sits a single base away. The protocol used for the library was 5' RACE. The listed sequencing device is Illumina HiSeq 2500. The second PCR ran for about 7 to 11 cycles and used a J-beta primer mix along with a sample-barcoded 5' primer. A template-switch 5' adaptor carrying 12 random nucleotides introduced a unique molecular identifier onto each TCR beta cDNA molecule. Each sample yielded at least 2.5 million CDR3-containing paired-end reads. First-strand cDNA synthesis was performed from all RNA using the Mint cDNA synthesis kit, with priming by a TRBC-specific oligonucleotide. Following uracil-DNA glycosylase treatment, all cDNA underwent a first 18-cycle PCR with the universal primers M1SS and BC2_uni_R. On the authors' methods: For normalization, 1 million high-quality reads were randomly selected from each sample, with every read carrying a distinct molecular identifier. Instead of being binned into consensus sequences, reads that shared molecular identifiers were thrown out. MiTCR, set to a Q25 quality threshold and the strictest error-elimination algorithm, was used for CDR3 identification, clonotype clustering and error correction. A nonparametric unseen species model using Euler transformation provided a lower-bound estimate of total TCR beta diversity. Starting from the raw public reads, TCRdb applied fastp trimming at Q25, assembled clones with MiXCR and retained in-frame beta chains. Each entry is one CDR3 protein sequence, shown with its most common DNA and genes. TCRdb, rather than the study authors, made the V and J calls. The sample records some 1,000,000 distinct CDR3 sequences, almost 25% of which are singletons. About 0.8% of the sample belongs to the ten largest clones.

Systemically healthy Caucasian individuals from Russia, approximately 39 in total and aged roughly 6 to 100 years, were included as donors. Roughly 10 milliliters of peripheral blood were drawn from each donor into EDTA-treated Vacutainer tubes. Ficoll-Paque density-gradient centrifugation was used to isolate PBMCs, with at least 7 million per sample. Total RNA was extracted from PBMCs with Trizol reagent, with at least 6 micrograms obtained per sample. For every donor, flow cytometry on a PBMC aliquot measured the percentage of naive CD45RAhigh/CD27high T cells. Summary of the overall study and its limitations: Since profiling was done on bulk unsorted PBMCs, naive and antigen-experienced compartments could not be conclusively compared. There was a strong correlation between observed TCR beta diversity and the percentage of naive T cells measured by flow cytometry. The CMV infection status of donors was not known, potentially confounding age-related changes in expanded clonotypes. Total diversity estimates from one million sequenced T cells were considered lower bounds and underestimates. Compared with the aged group, more naive CD4+ T cells, fewer expanded clones and increased TCR diversity were shown by the long-lived group, suggesting age selection. Observed TCR beta diversity per million T cells fell roughly linearly with age, and a significant reduction was already apparent by age about 43.

Looking up the germline V gene yields CDR1 SGHTA and CDR2 FQGTGA. Taken from cysteine to phenylalanine, the CDR3 has 13 residues. Only the CDR3 region is kept as DNA, spanning 39 bases read in frame from base 1. V is shortened by 5 bases, J by 8 bases, and the region joining them spans 10 bases. The same sample was also used in a study of T cells of mothers and their children. From that second study: Nine systemically healthy Caucasian individuals served as donors, namely three mothers together with their six children. cDNA synthesis consumed the entire amount of extracted RNA, loaded at approximately 1.4 ug RNA in each 15 ul reaction. In the second PCR, sample barcodes and 2-4 random nucleotides were introduced via the M1S primer. Over 8 million TCR beta CDR3 reads came from each mother, compared with some 3 million reads from each child. In both related and unrelated pairs, thymic selection shapes the output of TCR recombination in a similar way, with inherited differences having only a minor effect. Normalized repertoire overlap in related mother-child pairs was always slightly higher than in unrelated mother-child pairs, but the difference was never significant. With a sensitivity of approximately 100 clones per million clonotypes, no persistent microchimeric T cell clones were detected. Deep NGS was used in the study to compare the TCR beta repertoires of mothers and children and to look for features that separate related mother-child pairs from unrelated individuals. Mothers averaged around 40 +/- 4 years of age and children averaged about 10 +/- 4 years. After adapter ligation was performed with NEBNext reagents, the libraries were sequenced on an Illumina HiSeq 2000 with 100+100 nt paired-end reads. To prevent cross-contamination, the mother and child libraries were prepared a month apart and were sequenced in separate runs. For each donor, between about 500,000 and 2,000,000 distinct TCR beta clonotypes were identified. Naive TCR beta clonotypes were estimated from low-frequency clonotypes matched to each donor's FACS-determined naive share, without sorting.

The V and J genes are TRBV7-3 and TRBJ1-6; no D gene call is confident. Source material: blood. This TCR derives from a girl aged 2-10 years in good health. DNA sequence: TGTGCCAGCAGCCACCTCGATTATTCACCCCTCCACTTT. Its translation is CASSHLDYSPLHF.